The entry that follows covers one T cell receptor (beta chain) sequence. It lacks a known antigen. No much larger clonotype is one base removed from it; base qualities were not supplied. TCRbeta CDR3 regions were amplified from genomic DNA by means of the immunoSEQ Assay, a bias-controlled multiplex PCR. Regarding the original processing steps: The number of nucleated cells in each sample was estimated by amplification of reference gene primers within the assay. To quantify the absolute abundance of each unique TCRbeta CDR3 rearrangement, sequence reads were collapsed and filtered. Productive Simpson clonality was computed per sample as the square root of Simpson's diversity index over productive rearrangements. The immuneACCESS repertoire file appears here via TCRdb, limited to in-frame rearrangements. These files lack a portion of the clones; in checked studies, under half of the deficit traces to unresolved V genes, and the cause of the others is not known. V, J and clone size derive from that table, while D and trimming were established from the DNA sequence. The sample data list approximately 290,000 clones, and around 91% of these were observed just once. The ten largest clones represent under 15% of the sample.

This entry belongs to a study of blood T cell repertoires in COVID-19 (dated by TCRdb to the early 2020s). Broadly, across the study: Collaborator samples came from the United States, Italy and Spain and covered acute and convalescent phases of COVID-19. Deeply sampled blood TCRbeta repertoires from subjects exposed to, actively infected with, or recovered from COVID-19 were included in the dataset. The sample metadata nearly always contained a de-identified subject ID, COVID-19 status, age in years and sex. Where HLA class I and class II types were available, the types were taken from metadata supplied by the sample provider, not from assay-based typing. The repertoires were made available in a free public database intended to serve as a resource for research on the immune response to SARS-CoV-2. Samples were obtained from the ongoing ImmuneRACE study (first 160 participants) and from over 1,000 subjects provided by 6 global collaborators. The material from the prospective study consisted of cDNA or gDNA derived from T cells, B-cell-depleted T cells, or PBMCs.

The collaborating institutions used their own protocols to collect whole blood in K2EDTA tubes. For TCRbeta analysis, collaborators shipped samples as frozen whole blood, isolated PBMCs, or DNA extracted from either of those sample types. The CDR3 runs 14 residues from the cysteine to the phenylalanine. Only the CDR3 DNA stays, 42 bases, in frame from base 1. From a lookup of the germline V gene, CDR1 and CDR2 are SQVTM and ANQGSEA. Clipping removes 1 base from V and 6 bases from J, with 7 as the unmatched junction base count. Results the study describes overall, beyond this receptor: How much clinical and demographic metadata was included differed by source and by participant, and the metadata was provided uncurated.

Sequencing was carried out using peripheral blood. This receptor was taken from a woman in her sixties with acute or convalescent COVID-19. The rearrangement joined TRBV29-1 to TRBJ2-7, with 9 junctional bases fitting TRBD2. The DNA sequence reads TGCAGCGTTGAAGGGCTAGCGGGAAACATCGAGCAGTACTTC. It encodes CSVEGLAGNIEQYF.